Presented here are 27 T cell receptor beta chains from one specimen sequenced in a study of molecular identifiers for immune sequencing clone quantification. Each CDR3 protein gets one entry after TCRdb re-called the PCR reads with MiXCR. The sample contains about 640,000 distinct CDR3 sequences, nearly 20% of which appear only once. What was sequenced was naive CD8+ T cells from blood, with Jurkat cell RNA spiked in. The sample's subset: FACS-sorted CD8+CD4-CCR7+CD45RA+ naive T cells. The receptors shown here come from a human donor in good health. Some libraries in this study had Jurkat cell RNA spiked in.

This clonotype was seen ten or more times. The CDR3, as DNA: TGTGCCAGCAGCTTAACTTGGGGGTCCTCTGGGGCCAACGTCCTGACTTTC. Protein: CASSLTWGSSGANVLTF. The chain recombines TRBV7-9 with TRBJ2-6; D tentatively reads TRBD1 or TRBD2 (5 bases each). V dropped 2 bases and J dropped 0 bases, with 11 bases sitting between them. This CDR3 has 17 residues. CDR1 is SEHNR and CDR2 is FQNEAQ in the germline V gene (reference sequence).

This clonotype was seen a handful of times. The chain carries TRBV7-9 and TRBJ1-2; weak D call: TRBD1 (6 bases). Germline V gene sequence: CDR1 SEHNR, CDR2 FQNEAQ (reference sequence). CDR3 length: 14 amino acids. The germline V and J ends were trimmed by 4 bases and 2 bases, with 11 bases remaining between them. Here the CDR3 DNA reads TGTGCCAGCAGCTCGACTGGGACAAACTATGGCTACACCTTC. Its protein product is CASSSTGTNYGYTF.

This clonotype came up many times. The chain links TRBV27 to TRBJ1-5; D remains unclear. This CDR3 is built from 15 residues. Deletions cut 1 base from V and 4 bases from J, with 11 bases between. Germline CDR1 is MNHEY and CDR2 is SMNVEV (reference sequence). The CDR3 here is CASSLYGGENQPQHF. The CDR3 coding sequence is TGTGCCAGCAGTTTATATGGTGGCGAGAATCAGCCCCAGCATTTT.

A note on this clonotype: One end of the junction is discordant with germline, which a read error may explain. This chain joins TRBV20-1 and TRBJ2-7, with a possible D match to TRBD2 (6 bases). CDR3 length equals 14 residues. Per germline, CDR1 DFQATT and CDR2 SNEGSKA (reference sequence). This chain's CDR3 is CSAREGRGSYEQYF. The CDR3 DNA is TGCAGTGCTCGAGAGGGGCGGGGCTCCTACGAGCAGTACTTC.

This clonotype appeared many times. This chain connects TRBV6-2 or TRBV6-3 to TRBJ2-7; 10 positions agree with TRBD1. This CDR3 spans 16 amino acids. With V trimmed by 2 bases and J by 6 bases, 10 bases remained unmatched. Germline V gene lookup returns CDR1 MNHEY and CDR2 SVGEGT. CDR3 in amino acids: CASSYHTGTGVTEQYF. The CDR3 region has the DNA TGTGCCAGCAGTTACCATACCGGGACAGGGGTCACCGAGCAGTACTTC.

For this clonotype: Being one base from a much bigger clone, this may be a read error. In nucleotides, the CDR3 is TGTGCCAGCAGCCAAGACGAGGGGCGAGACTATGGCTGCACCTTC. Its translation: CASSQDEGRDYGCTF. V and J are TRBV3-1 and TRBJ1-2, with a possible D match to TRBD1 (5 bases). Germline CDR1 LGHDT, CDR2 YNNKEL (reference sequence). The CDR3 consists of 15 residues.

On this clonotype itself: Germline and junction disagree at one end, which may indicate a read error. The chain employs TRBV12-3 or TRBV12-4 and TRBJ1-1; D gene ambiguous. This CDR3 region has 13 residues. DNA of the CDR3: TGTGCCAGCAGTTTAGTTAAGAACACTGAAGCTTCCTTT. Protein product: CASSLVKNTEASF.

A single count supports this clonotype. A read error may be the cause here, since a much bigger clone is one base away. This likely comes from a read error, as the CDR3 has no conserved phenylalanine or tryptophan at its end. This chain uses TRBV5-1 with TRBJ2-7; D remains ambiguous. The CDR3 sequence is 13 residues long. Germline V gene data show CDR1 as SGHRS and CDR2 as YFSETQ. V lost 0 bases and J lost 5, with 9 bases in between. CDR3 amino acids: CASSLGAQDEQYS. For the CDR3, the DNA is TGCGCCAGCAGCTTGGGGGCGCAGGACGAGCAGTACTCC.

There are a few counts of this clonotype. The chain joins TRBV19 to TRBJ2-1; 8 nucleotides line up with TRBD2. CDR3 length equals 16 residues. Germline trimming cut 1 base from V and 4 bases from J; bases unmatched to any gene: 6. Germline loops: CDR1 LNHDA, CDR2 SQIVND (reference sequence). CDR3 DNA: TGTGCCAGTAGTATAGGGGCGGGAGGCCCTTACAATGAGCAGTTCTTC. It translates to CASSIGAGGPYNEQFF.

The sample holds many counts of this clonotype. The V call is TRBV20-1, the J call TRBJ1-2, with a tentative D call TRBD1 (5 bases). The V gene lost 1 base and the J gene lost 3 bases, with 9 bases spanning the gap. The CDR3 loop spans 13 amino acids. The germline CDR1 and CDR2 sequences are DFQATT and SNEGSKA (reference sequence). Here the CDR3 reads CSARVPGDYGYTF. The CDR3 DNA follows: TGCAGTGCTAGAGTTCCGGGGGACTATGGCTACACCTTC.

J is TRBJ2-1 and V is TRBV5-1; TRBD2 agrees at 13 bases. The CDR3 has 16 residues. With 4 bases clipped from V and 3 bases from J, the junction kept 4 bases outside the gene matches. The germline gives CDR1 SGHRS, CDR2 YFSETQ. The CDR3 region is CASSLRTSGSYNEQFF. For the CDR3, the DNA is TGCGCCAGCAGCCTTCGGACTAGCGGGAGCTACAATGAGCAGTTCTTC.

The gene calls are TRBV19 and TRBJ1-1, with D uncertain. The ends were cut back, 5 bases at V and 3 bases at J, with 10 bases in the middle. Germline CDR1 reads LNHDA; CDR2 reads SQIVND (reference sequence). This CDR3 spans 13 amino acids. CDR3 sequence reads: CASSPTLDTEAFF. The CDR3 nucleotides are TGTGCCAGTAGTCCCACATTGGACACTGAAGCTTTCTTT.

Regarding this clonotype: At one end the junction does not follow the germline gene, possibly because of a read error. V usage is TRBV4-2 and J usage is TRBJ2-5; 7 nucleotides line up with TRBD2. This CDR3 is built from 16 residues. CDR1 LGHNA and CDR2 YNFKEQ come from the germline V gene. CDR3 amino acids: CAGSQGSGAGQETQYF. The CDR3 nucleotides are TGTGCCGGCAGCCAAGGGAGCGGGGCCGGACAAGAGACCCAGTACTTC.

This sequence joins TRBV5-6 and TRBJ1-1; D might be TRBD1 (6 bases). CDR1 SGHDT and CDR2 YYEEEE come from the germline V gene. The V end was cut by 2 bases, the J end by 10 bases, with 18 bases between. This CDR3 comprises 14 residues. The CDR3, as DNA: TGTGCCAGCAGCTTCCGGACAGTGTGCCTTGGAGCTTTCTTT. This gives the protein CASSFRTVCLGAFF.

This clonotype was seen many times. The chain carries TRBV20-1 and TRBJ2-3; maybe TRBD2 (6 bases). Germline CDR1 is DFQATT and CDR2 is SNEGSKA (reference sequence). The CDR3 is 13 residues long. V was pared by 6 bases and J by 1 base, with 11 bases between. The CDR3 sequence: CSARGIGTDTQYF. CDR3 bases: TGCAGTGCACGCGGGATAGGCACAGATACGCAGTATTTT.

V is TRBV4-3 and J is TRBJ2-6; 8 nucleotides match TRBD1. Losses at the gene ends were 0 bases for V and 0 bases for J; bases not matched to a gene: 7. Germline V gives CDR1 LGHNA, CDR2 YSLEER. The CDR3 runs 19 residues. The CDR3 DNA reads TGCGCCAGCAGCCAAGACCCGGGACAGGAGATCTCTGGGGCCAACGTCCTGACTTTC. Translated, it gives CASSQDPGQEISGANVLTF.

The V call is TRBV7-9, the J call TRBJ1-1; D is undetermined. CDR1 SEHNR and CDR2 FQNEAQ come from the germline V gene (reference sequence). This CDR3 is 12 amino acids long. V gave up 8 bases and J gave up 6 bases, with 13 bases separating them. CDR3 region: CASVTPAAEAFF. For the CDR3, the DNA is TGTGCCAGCGTCACCCCGGCGGCTGAAGCTTTCTTT.

This clonotype was seen at least ten times. V is TRBV12-5 and J is TRBJ1-6; maybe TRBD1 (6 bases). This CDR3 has 17 residues. Trimming stripped 5 bases from V and 0 bases from J, with 14 bases between. Germline CDR1 LGHNT, CDR2 FRNRAP. DNA of the CDR3: TGTGCTAGTGGTGAAACAACAGGGTTCTCCTATAATTCACCCCTCCACTTT. This codes for CASGETTGFSYNSPLHF.

The chain joins TRBV12-3 or TRBV12-4 to TRBJ2-2; 15 bases fit TRBD2. This CDR3 comprises 17 residues. The V and J ends lost 4 bases and 5 bases, in that order; junction bases with no gene match: 5. The CDR3 nucleotides are TGTGCCAGCAGTTCGGGACTAGCGGGGGGACCGACCGGGGAGCTGTTTTTT. As protein: CASSSGLAGGPTGELFF.

This clonotype showed up many times. This chain connects TRBV19 to TRBJ1-5; 7 bases are shared with TRBD1. Germline V gene lookup returns CDR1 LNHDA and CDR2 SQIVND (reference sequence). This CDR3 comprises 15 residues. V was pared by 7 bases and J by 0 bases, with 6 bases of the junction left unmatched. CDR3 DNA sequence: TGTGCCAGTAAACAGGACAGGAATAGCAATCAGCCCCAGCATTTT. Encoded protein: CASKQDRNSNQPQHF.

Points on this clonotype: This may come from a read error, since a much larger clone is one base off. The chain employs TRBV9 and TRBJ2-3; TRBD2 matches at 14 bases. Germline loops: CDR1 SGDLS, CDR2 YYNGEE. This CDR3 comprises 19 residues. The DNA of the CDR3 is TGTGTCAGCAGCGGAGGGGTTTGGGGACTAGCGGGGGATGTAGATACGCAGTATTTT. Translation: CVSSGGVWGLAGDVDTQYF.

The rearrangement uses TRBV6-2 or TRBV6-3 and TRBJ1-2; no clear D. The CDR3 totals 13 residues. V was shortened by 6 bases and J by 4 bases, with 12 bases between the two germline ends. Germline CDR1 and CDR2: MNHEY and SVGEGT. DNA for the CDR3: TGTGCCAGCAGCTCACCCGACGCCTATGGCTACACCTTC. It specifies CASSSPDAYGYTF.

This clonotype was seen repeatedly, ten times or more. V gene TRBV9 combines with J gene TRBJ2-3, with 12 bases fitting TRBD2. Trimming at V came to 4 bases and at J to 3 bases, leaving 6 bases not matched to a gene. Germline CDR1 reads SGDLS; CDR2 reads YYNGEE. The CDR3 consists of 16 residues. The CDR3 loop is CASSTTSGRSTDTQYF. CDR3 nucleotide sequence: TGTGCCAGCAGCACCACTAGCGGGAGGTCAACAGATACGCAGTATTTT.

CDR3 DNA sequence: TGTGCCAGCAGCTCCTACGACAGGGGAGGCAATCAGCCCCAGCATTTT. This gives the protein CASSSYDRGGNQPQHF. The J gene is TRBJ1-5, the V gene TRBV7-9, with TRBD1 identical over 8 bases. CDR1 SEHNR and CDR2 FQNEAQ come from the germline V gene (reference sequence). This CDR3 is built from 16 residues. J lost 2 bases, V lost 4 bases, and 7 bases had no gene match.

Ten or more counts support this clonotype. This chain joins TRBV9 and TRBJ2-3, with 10 bases matching TRBD2. Germline CDR1 and CDR2: SGDLS and YYNGEE. V shed 3 bases, J shed 1 base, and the junction held 2 bases outside the gene matches. The CDR3 extends over 15 amino acids. CDR3 residues: CASSDGLAGTDTQYF. CDR3 sequence (DNA): TGTGCCAGCAGCGATGGACTAGCGGGCACAGATACGCAGTATTTT.

This clonotype was seen many times. The rearrangement joins TRBV4-1 to TRBJ2-5; no firm D call. CDR3 length: 14 amino acids. CDR1 MGHRA and CDR2 YSYEKL come from the germline V gene. Trimming cost V 1 base and J 4 bases, with 10 bases left between them. CDR3 DNA: TGCGCCAGCAGCCAAGTTCTGTACAGAGAGACCCAGTACTTC. Its translation is CASSQVLYRETQYF.

This clonotype was detected many times. The genes are TRBV27 and TRBJ1-5; 7 bases line up with TRBD1. This CDR3 is built from 14 residues. V gave up 2 bases and J gave up 7 bases; unmatched junction bases: 5. Germline values: CDR1 MNHEY, CDR2 SMNVEV (reference sequence). CDR3 residues: CASSLRTGEQPQHF. The CDR3 coding sequence is TGTGCCAGCAGTTTAAGAACAGGGGAGCAGCCCCAGCATTTT.